One sample yielded the 8 T cell receptor beta chains listed below, sequenced in a study of blood T cell repertoires in COVID-19. This table comes from immunoSEQ multiplex PCR, and its TCRdb copy is limited to in-frame clones, with some not included. Of 40,000 to 60,000 clones in the sample, roughly 85% were seen once. Sequencing was carried out using peripheral blood. The origin of the receptors is a man aged 65 to 85 with acute or convalescent COVID-19.

There are a few counts of this clone. This chain uses TRBV11-2 with TRBJ2-2, with 8 bases identical to TRBD2. Germline V gene data show CDR1 as SGHAT and CDR2 as FQNNGV. The CDR3 length is 16 residues. The V and J ends lost 4 bases and 2 bases, in that order; junction bases with no gene match: 6. CDR3 bases: TGTGCCAGCAGCTCCTCCGGGACTAGAAACACCGGGGAGCTGTTTTTT. Translated, it gives CASSSSGTRNTGELFF.

This clone was seen a few times. The chain carries TRBV7-2 and TRBJ1-5, with D tentatively TRBD1 (5 bases). V was cut by 5 bases and J by 0 bases, with 14 bases left in between. This CDR3 region has 16 residues. CDR1 is SGHTA and CDR2 is FQGNSA in the germline V gene. CDR3 coding DNA: TGTGCCAGCAGCGTTTTGGGGGGGAGTAGCAATCAGCCCCAGCATTTT. Protein: CASSVLGGSSNQPQHF. The full variable domain, in which reference TRBV7-2 and TRBJ1-5 provide the parts outside the CDR3, is GAGVSQSPSNKVTEKGKDVELRCDPISGHTALYWYRQSLGQGLEFLIYFQGNSAPDKSGLPSDRFSAERTGGSVSTLTIQRTQQEDSAVYLCASSVLGGSSNQPQHFGDGTRLSIL.

The rearrangement links TRBV7-2 to TRBJ2-3, with 10 bases that match TRBD2. The length of the CDR3 is 18 residues. Trimming cost V 3 bases and J 0 bases; bases outside gene matches: 9. Germline lookup yields CDR1 SGHTA and CDR2 FQGNSA. The CDR3 DNA sequence: TGTGCCAGCAGCTTCCGCGGACTAGCGGCAGGTAGCACAGATACGCAGTATTTT. This codes for CASSFRGLAAGSTDTQYF. Together with reference TRBV7-2 and TRBJ2-3, the CDR3 gives the full variable domain: GAGVSQSPSNKVTEKGKDVELRCDPISGHTALYWYRQSLGQGLEFLIYFQGNSAPDKSGLPSDRFSAERTGGSVSTLTIQRTQQEDSAVYLCASSFRGLAAGSTDTQYFGPGTRLTVL.

The chain carries TRBV5-4 and TRBJ1-3; the D is unclear. Per germline, CDR1 SGHNT and CDR2 YYREEE (reference sequence). V was cut by 2 bases and J by 2 bases, with 5 bases left in between. This CDR3 contains 13 residues. This CDR3 reads CASSLEAGNTIYF. The CDR3 region has the DNA TGTGCCAGCAGCTTAGAGGCTGGAAACACCATATATTTT.

V gene TRBV29-1 combines with J gene TRBJ2-2; tentative D call: TRBD2 (6 bases). The V gene's germline CDR1 is SQVTM and CDR2 ANQGSEA. The CDR3 extends over 13 amino acids. With 3 bases removed from V and 6 bases from J, the gap between germline ends came to 11 bases. Here the CDR3 reads CSVDLGRPGELFF. The CDR3 DNA reads TGCAGCGTTGATTTGGGGAGGCCCGGGGAGCTGTTTTTT.

V is TRBV5-6 and J is TRBJ2-5; D gene unclear. V lost 3 bases and J 4 bases, leaving 4 bases between the germline ends. In germline, CDR1 is SGHDT, CDR2 YYEEEE. This CDR3 contains 11 residues. The CDR3 loop is CASSYRETQYF. CDR3 nucleotides: TGTGCCAGCAGCTACAGAGAGACCCAGTACTTC. The full variable domain, its missing parts supplied by reference TRBV5-6 and TRBJ2-5, is DAGVTQSPTHLIKTRGQQVTLRCSPKSGHDTVSWYQQALGQGPQFIFQYYEEEERQRGNFPDRFSGHQFPNYSSELNVNALLLGDSALYLCASSYRETQYFGPGTRLLVL.

This chain uses TRBV19 with TRBJ2-1, with TRBD1 as a possible D gene (6 bases). This CDR3 is 15 amino acids long. Trimming shortened V by 6 bases and J by 0 bases, and 12 bases separated the two germline ends. CDR1 LNHDA and CDR2 SQIVND come from the germline V gene (reference sequence). The CDR3 here is CASSLGGHSYNEQFF. In DNA form, the CDR3 reads TGTGCCAGTAGCCTTGGGGGACACTCCTACAATGAGCAGTTCTTC.

The J gene is TRBJ2-1, the V gene TRBV7-8; 7 bases align to TRBD2. The germline V gene encodes CDR1 SGHVS and CDR2 FQNEAQ. The CDR3 covers 19 residues. The J segment lost 3 bases and the V segment lost 5 bases, leaving 19 bases of the junction unmatched. The CDR3 coding sequence is TGTGCCAGCAGCCCCGCGGTGGGGGGGAGGACTGGGGTCTACAATGAGCAGTTCTTC. The encoded protein is CASSPAVGGRTGVYNEQFF.